These 8 T cell receptor beta chains came from one sample sequenced in a study of T cell changes during pregnancy in multiple sclerosis. The data were produced by immunoSEQ multiplex PCR, yet TCRdb's version contains in-frame clones alone and is incomplete. The data contain tens of thousands of clones, about 94% of them seen just once; the ten biggest clones take up 2.5% to 3%. Sequences were derived from CD8+ T cells from peripheral blood mononuclear cells, sampled after pregnancy. The receptor source for this set is a female donor with multiple sclerosis, enrolled in a pregnancy study.

The chain couples TRBV6-5 to TRBJ2-3, with TRBD1 matching over 10 bases. This CDR3 region has 13 residues. The ends lost 5 bases at V and 4 bases at J; junction bases unmatched: 0. CDR1 MNHEY and CDR2 SVGAGI come from the germline V gene. CDR3 DNA sequence: TGTGCCAGCAGTGGACAGGGGGCAGATACGCAGTATTTT. As protein: CASSGQGADTQYF.

This rearrangement joins TRBV5-6 to TRBJ2-2, with a weak D call TRBD2 (7 bases). From germline, CDR1 is SGHDT and CDR2 YYEEEE. The CDR3 has 16 amino acids. V dropped 0 bases and J dropped 3 bases, with 12 bases sitting between them. For the CDR3, the DNA is TGTGCCAGCAGCTTGGAATTAGGGGGGGACACCGGGGAGCTGTTTTTT. This codes for CASSLELGGDTGELFF.

The CDR3, as DNA: TGTGCCTGGAGTTCGGACAGGGGGACTGGAAACACCATATATTTT. This sequence encodes CAWSSDRGTGNTIYF. This chain links TRBV30 with TRBJ1-3; 10 bases align to TRBD1. The CDR3 runs 15 residues. CDR1 GTSNPN and CDR2 SVGIG come from the germline V gene (reference sequence). J gave up 2 bases and V 2 bases, and 3 bases lay outside the gene matches.

This chain connects TRBV28 to TRBJ1-2; 9 nucleotides agree with TRBD1. This CDR3 spans 17 amino acids. The V segment lost 1 base and the J segment 4 bases; nucleotides outside the gene matches: 10. Per the germline V gene, CDR1 is MDHEN and CDR2 is SYDVKM. The CDR3 reads CASSLLGPGQGIYGYTF. The CDR3 DNA reads TGTGCCAGCAGTTTATTGGGGCCGGGACAGGGTATCTATGGCTACACCTTC.

The chain links TRBV13 to TRBJ2-2; possible D gene TRBD2, 5 bases. CDR1 is PRHDT and CDR2 is FYEKMQ in the germline V gene (reference sequence). The ends were cut back, 5 bases at V and 6 bases at J, with 13 bases in the middle. The CDR3 totals 14 residues. CDR3 in DNA: TGTGCCAGCAGCCCCCCCCGGAGGCCCGGGGAGCTGTTTTTT. It encodes CASSPPRRPGELFF.

The CDR3 sequence is CASSLLGEDGQYF. CDR3 in DNA: TGTGCCAGCAGCTTGCTAGGGGAAGATGGGCAGTACTTC. The chain uses TRBV5-4 and TRBJ2-7, with TRBD1 as a possible D gene (5 bases). In germline, CDR1 is SGHNT, CDR2 YYREEE (reference sequence). V was trimmed by 1 base and J by 9 bases, leaving 14 bases between them. This CDR3 contains 13 residues.

The rearrangement links TRBV7-6 to TRBJ2-7, with 7 bases lining up with TRBD2. Germline trimming cut 5 bases from V and 4 bases from J; bases unmatched to any gene: 11. CDR1 is SGHVS and CDR2 is FNYEAQ in the germline V gene. This CDR3 has 15 residues. This chain's CDR3 is CASSPLASGAYEQYF. The CDR3 nucleotides are TGTGCCAGCAGCCCATTGGCCAGCGGGGCTTACGAGCAGTACTTC.

This clone was seen a single time. The chain employs TRBV19 and TRBJ2-1; TRBD2 agrees at 8 bases. Germline assignment: CDR1 LNHDA and CDR2 SQIVND (reference sequence). J lost 5 bases, V lost 6 bases, and 12 bases had no gene match. The CDR3 is made up of 16 amino acids. The CDR3 sequence is CASRTRTSTYNNEQFF. As DNA, the CDR3 is TGTGCCAGTAGAACCCGGACTAGCACATACAACAATGAGCAGTTCTTC. Filled out from reference TRBV19 and TRBJ2-1, the complete variable domain reads DGGITQSPKYLFRKEGQNVTLSCEQNLNHDAMYWYRQDPGQGLRLIYYSQIVNDFQKGDIAEGYSVSREKKESFPLTVTSAQKNPTAFYLCASRTRTSTYNNEQFFGPGTRLTVL.